This entry lists 20 T cell receptor beta chains sequenced from one sample in a study of technical replicates of blood from a handful of donors. TCRdb's copy holds only in-frame clones and misses some; the assay was immunoSEQ multiplex PCR. The sample yields roughly 100,000 clones, 96% seen once. Sequencing was performed on T cells isolated from PBMCs. These receptors all stem from a human donor in good health.

The CDR3 region has the DNA TGTGCCTGGAGTGCGGCTAGCGGGGGGCCCACAGATACGCAGTATTTT. It codes for CAWSAASGGPTDTQYF. V and J are TRBV30 and TRBJ2-3; 11 bases line up with TRBD2. Germline V gene data show CDR1 as GTSNPN and CDR2 as SVGIG (reference sequence). The CDR3 extends over 16 amino acids. J gave up 2 bases and V 1 base, and 5 bases lay outside the gene matches. Together with reference TRBV30 and TRBJ2-3, the CDR3 gives the full variable domain: SQTIHQWPATLVQPVGSPLSLECTVEGTSNPNLYWYRQAAGRGLQLLFYSVGIGQISSEVPQNLSASRPQDRQFILSSKKLLLSDSGFYLCAWSAASGGPTDTQYFGPGTRLTVL.

As regards this clone: Other nucleotide sequences in the sample specify the same CDR3. The J gene is TRBJ1-1, the V gene TRBV20-1; no firm D call. This CDR3 is built from 11 residues. The V and J ends lost 7 bases and 1 base respectively, with 7 bases between them. Germline V gives CDR1 DFQATT, CDR2 SNEGSKA (reference sequence). The CDR3 loop reads CSVGRNTEAFF. DNA for the CDR3: TGCAGTGTTGGGCGGAACACTGAAGCTTTCTTT.

The chain uses TRBV6-5 and TRBJ2-1; 11 nucleotides agree with TRBD2. Germline CDR1 MNHEY, CDR2 SVGAGI. The junction had 8 bases not matched to a gene; V was cut back by 6 bases and J by 7 bases. CDR3 size: 15 residues. The CDR3 protein is CASSPLAGVGNEQFF. In DNA, the CDR3 is TGTGCCAGCAGCCCACTAGCGGGAGTCGGGAATGAGCAGTTCTTC.

The chain joins TRBV4-1 to TRBJ2-3; 7 bases agree with TRBD1. Germline V CDR1 and CDR2: MGHRA, YSYEKL. The CDR3 has 18 amino acids. With 4 bases clipped from V and 1 base from J, the junction kept 14 bases outside the gene matches. For the CDR3, the DNA is TGCGCCAGCAGCCCGGGGACAGTCACCTTTTCTCGCACAGATACGCAGTATTTT. Amino acids: CASSPGTVTFSRTDTQYF.

V usage is TRBV9 and J usage is TRBJ2-1; TRBD2 is a possible D gene (5 bases). CDR3 length equals 14 residues. Trimming shortened V by 2 bases and J by 4 bases, and 10 bases separated the two germline ends. The germline CDR1 and CDR2 sequences are SGDLS and YYNGEE. CDR3 loop: CASSVWTQYNEQFF. The DNA of the CDR3 is TGTGCCAGCAGCGTTTGGACTCAGTACAATGAGCAGTTCTTC.

CDR3 in amino acids: CASRGQGNYGYTF. CDR3 in DNA: TGCGCCAGCAGGGGACAGGGGAACTATGGCTACACCTTC. The chain uses TRBV10-2 and TRBJ1-2; 10 nucleotides agree with TRBD1. V was pared by 6 bases and J by 2 bases, with 0 bases of the junction left unmatched. The CDR3 spans 13 residues. Germline V gene lookup returns CDR1 WSHSY and CDR2 SAAADI.

The rearrangement links TRBV10-1 to TRBJ1-2; D gene ambiguous. The CDR3 has 13 residues. Germline loops: CDR1 WNHNN, CDR2 SYGVQD (reference sequence). Deletions cut 4 bases from V and 1 base from J, with 7 bases between. CDR3 sequence: CASSVGSNYGYTF. CDR3 nucleotides: TGCGCCAGCAGTGTAGGGAGTAACTATGGCTACACCTTC.

The chain couples TRBV27 to TRBJ2-7; D is undetermined. The germline gives CDR1 MNHEY, CDR2 SMNVEV (reference sequence). The CDR3 is 16 amino acids. The V and J ends lost 3 bases and 1 base respectively, with 16 bases between them. The CDR3 reads CASSLSWSSSSYEQYF. The CDR3 DNA sequence: TGTGCCAGCAGTTTGTCTTGGAGTAGTTCATCCTACGAGCAGTACTTC.

The chain employs TRBV5-4 and TRBJ2-7; D ambiguous. This CDR3 has 13 amino acids. V was clipped by 1 base and J by 2 bases, with 7 bases between them. Looked up from germline, CDR1 is SGHNT and CDR2 is YYREEE (reference sequence). The CDR3 loop is CASSLKATYEQYF. The CDR3, as DNA: TGTGCCAGCAGCTTGAAAGCTACCTACGAGCAGTACTTC.

The chain links TRBV7-9 to TRBJ2-3; TRBD2 aligns across 11 bases. In germline, CDR1 is SEHNR, CDR2 FQNEAQ (reference sequence). Trimming cost V 5 bases and J 6 bases; bases outside gene matches: 7. This CDR3 is 15 amino acids long. The CDR3 reads CASSVSGGAVDTQYF. For the CDR3, the DNA is TGTGCCAGCAGCGTTAGCGGGGGGGCGGTGGATACGCAGTATTTT.

This sequence joins TRBV6-6 and TRBJ2-3; D gene uncertain. Germline values: CDR1 MNHNY, CDR2 SVGAGI (reference sequence). The CDR3 is 16 amino acids. The germline V and J ends were trimmed by 0 bases and 3 bases, with 13 bases remaining between them. CDR3 region: CASSYSRGSVTDTQYF. DNA of the CDR3: TGTGCCAGCAGTTACTCGAGAGGCAGTGTAACAGATACGCAGTATTTT.

The gene calls are TRBV21-1 and TRBJ2-5; the table's D call, TRBD1, was not checked against the DNA. TRBV21-1 is deemed a pseudogene. CDR3 size: 16 residues. CDR3 sequence: CASSTPRDREGETQYF. As DNA, the CDR3 is TGTGCCAGCAGCACCCCTCGGGACAGGGAAGGAGAGACCCAGTACTTC.

V usage is TRBV6-5 and J usage is TRBJ1-5; the D gene is possibly TRBD1 (6 bases). The CDR3 has 14 residues. The germline gives CDR1 MNHEY, CDR2 SVGAGI. Trimming shortened V by 2 bases and J by 6 bases, and 11 bases separated the two germline ends. The DNA of the CDR3 is TGTGCCAGCAGTTACGGACAGTCGGGTCAGCCCCAGCATTTT. Amino acids: CASSYGQSGQPQHF.

The chain joins TRBV29-1 to TRBJ1-1; 8 bases are shared with TRBD1. Germline CDR1 SQVTM, CDR2 ANQGSEA. Trimming removed 5 bases from V and 6 bases from J; junction bases left unmatched: 11. The CDR3 runs to 14 residues. CDR3 in DNA: TGCAGCGTTCAGGGGGCAGGGGGGCGCGCTGAAGCTTTCTTT. This encodes CSVQGAGGRAEAFF.

The chain carries TRBV7-6 and TRBJ2-1; TRBD2 matches 9 bases. The CDR3 runs to 15 residues. Looked up from germline, CDR1 is SGHVS and CDR2 is FNYEAQ. The junction had 4 bases not matched to a gene; V was cut back by 2 bases and J by 5 bases. CDR3 DNA sequence: TGTGCCAGCAGCTTAAGGGCGGGAGGGGACAATGAGCAGTTCTTC. Its protein is CASSLRAGGDNEQFF.

In this sample, this clone turned up once. Here the CDR3 reads CASSLGTASTDTQYF. The CDR3 nucleotides read TGTGCCAGCAGCCTAGGGACAGCTAGCACAGATACGCAGTATTTT. The V and J genes are TRBV7-9 and TRBJ2-3, with TRBD1 matching over 7 bases. CDR3 size: 15 residues. Per germline, CDR1 SEHNR and CDR2 FQNEAQ (reference sequence). V trimming: 5 bases; J trimming: 0 bases; junction bases outside the gene matches: 5.

This chain uses TRBV19 with TRBJ1-4, with a tentative D call TRBD1 (6 bases). The CDR3 consists of 12 residues. Looked up from germline, CDR1 is LNHDA and CDR2 is SQIVND (reference sequence). V lost 9 bases to trimming and J lost 7 bases, with 12 bases between them. The CDR3 here is CASPGVGEKLFF. The CDR3 DNA sequence: TGTGCCAGCCCAGGGGTAGGTGAAAAACTGTTTTTT.

V gene TRBV30 combines with J gene TRBJ2-5; 12 bases map to TRBD1. Germline loops: CDR1 GTSNPN, CDR2 SVGIG (reference sequence). Trimming took 4 bases from V and 6 from J; bases not matched to a gene: 6. The CDR3 is 14 amino acids. CDR3 amino acids: CAWTGTGGAQTQYF. CDR3 sequence (DNA): TGTGCCTGGACTGGGACAGGGGGCGCACAGACCCAGTACTTC. The full variable domain, rest sourced from reference TRBV30 and TRBJ2-5, is SQTIHQWPATLVQPVGSPLSLECTVEGTSNPNLYWYRQAAGRGLQLLFYSVGIGQISSEVPQNLSASRPQDRQFILSSKKLLLSDSGFYLCAWTGTGGAQTQYFGPGTRLLVL.

The rearrangement joins TRBV5-1 to TRBJ2-2; D is possibly TRBD1 (7 bases). Germline values: CDR1 SGHRS, CDR2 YFSETQ. CDR3 length equals 14 residues. Trimming removed 7 bases at V and 4 bases at J, with 14 bases between. CDR3 coding DNA: TGCGCCAGCTGCAGACAGGGAGGCACCGGGGAGCTGTTTTTT. It specifies CASCRQGGTGELFF.

V gene TRBV6-5 combines with J gene TRBJ1-2; D not resolved. V was clipped by 0 bases and J by 2 bases, with 10 bases between them. The CDR3 spans 15 residues. Germline CDR1 MNHEY, CDR2 SVGAGI. CDR3: CASSYSFKENYGYTF. DNA of the CDR3: TGTGCCAGCAGTTACTCGTTTAAGGAGAACTATGGCTACACCTTC.